Below are 27 T cell receptor beta chains sequenced from a single sample in a study of neurological immune-mediated disorders. Time point here: longitudinal time-point 2. One entry per CDR3 protein, called by TCRdb with MiXCR from the 5' RACE reads. The repertoire holds 50,000 or so distinct CDR3 sequences, with roughly 14% as singletons. The sample comprised PBMCs. These receptors all come from a male donor with HTLV-1-associated myelopathy (HAM/TSP).

This clonotype was counted many times. The rearrangement links TRBV6-5 to TRBJ1-1; possibly TRBD1 for D (6 bases). With 1 base removed from V and 3 bases from J, the gap between germline ends came to 18 bases. The CDR3 contains 17 residues. Germline V CDR1 and CDR2: MNHEY, SVGAGI. DNA of the CDR3: TGTGCCAGCAGTTACTGGGGACGCGGGGGCTGGGACACTGAAGCTTTCTTT. Protein sequence: CASSYWGRGGWDTEAFF.

This clonotype showed up many times. This chain connects TRBV9 to TRBJ1-2; D is possibly TRBD1 (6 bases). From germline, CDR1 is SGDLS and CDR2 YYNGEE. V gave up 0 bases and J gave up 6 bases, with 9 bases separating them. This CDR3 comprises 13 residues. The CDR3 here is CASSVGGPNGYTF. The CDR3 DNA follows: TGTGCCAGCAGCGTAGGGGGGCCGAATGGCTACACCTTC. The full variable domain, completed using reference TRBV9 and TRBJ1-2, is DSGVTQTPKHLITATGQRVTLRCSPRSGDLSVYWYQQSLDQGLQFLIQYYNGEERAKGNILERFSAQQFPDLHSELNLSSLELGDSALYFCASSVGGPNGYTFGSGTRLTVV.

This clonotype was picked up many times. The chain employs TRBV7-2 and TRBJ2-2, with a possible D match to TRBD2 (6 bases). Trimming stripped 5 bases from V and 5 bases from J, with 12 bases between. CDR1 is SGHTA and CDR2 is FQGNSA in the germline V gene. The CDR3 contains 14 residues. In DNA form, the CDR3 reads TGTGCCAGCAGCGCATCACGGGGGACCGGGGAGCTGTTTTTT. Protein product: CASSASRGTGELFF.

This clonotype was seen many times. The J gene is TRBJ2-3, the V gene TRBV12-3 or TRBV12-4; tentatively, D is TRBD2 (5 bases). Trimming shortened V by 7 bases and J by 1 base, and 6 bases separated the two germline ends. The CDR3 is made up of 12 amino acids. The CDR3, as DNA: TGTGCCAGCACCGGGGGCACAGATACGCAGTATTTT. Its translation: CASTGGTDTQYF.

This clonotype appeared many times. The chain employs TRBV5-1 and TRBJ1-2, with D hard to call. This CDR3 spans 13 amino acids. The germline V and J ends were trimmed by 4 bases and 6 bases, with 13 bases remaining between them. The germline V gene encodes CDR1 SGHRS and CDR2 YFSETQ. CDR3 protein: CASSPEWSNGYTF. The CDR3, as DNA: TGCGCCAGCAGCCCGGAGTGGAGTAATGGCTACACCTTC.

Regarding this clonotype: This may arise from a read error, as a much more abundant clone is one base away. This chain joins TRBV11-3 and TRBJ1-1; no definite D call. The CDR3 sequence is 15 residues long. Per germline, CDR1 SGHNT and CDR2 YENEEA. The V gene lost 2 bases and the J gene lost 0 bases, with 10 bases spanning the gap. The CDR3, as DNA: TGTGCCAGCAGCTTAATGGTAGGGTTGAACACTGAAGCTTTCTTT. Protein product: CASSLMVGLNTEAFF.

V gene TRBV5-4 combines with J gene TRBJ2-3, with 9 nucleotides matching TRBD1. Per the germline V gene, CDR1 is SGHNT and CDR2 is YYREEE (reference sequence). This CDR3 is 16 amino acids long. The J segment lost 4 bases and the V segment lost 2 bases, leaving 8 bases of the junction unmatched. CDR3 loop: CASSFDRDRAPDTQYF. CDR3 sequence (DNA): TGTGCCAGCAGCTTTGACCGGGACAGGGCCCCAGATACGCAGTATTTT.

This clonotype came up many times. This rearrangement joins TRBV29-1 to TRBJ2-7, with 7 nucleotides matching TRBD1. This CDR3 has 11 residues. Germline V gene sequence: CDR1 SQVTM, CDR2 ANQGSEA. The junction had 5 bases not matched to a gene; V was cut back by 6 bases and J by 6 bases. The CDR3 DNA is TGCAGCGTATACAGGGGTGGCGAGCAGTACTTC. This encodes CSVYRGGEQYF.

Comments on this clonotype: The junction departs from germline at one end; a sequencing error may be responsible. The chain carries TRBV28 and TRBJ1-5; D might be TRBD1 (6 bases). Germline CDR1 MDHEN, CDR2 SYDVKM. This CDR3 is built from 17 residues. The CDR3 DNA sequence: TGTTCCAGCAGTTTCTCAACAGGGACGTGGGGCAATCAGCCCCAGCATTTT. Its translation: CSSSFSTGTWGNQPQHF.

This clonotype occurred many times. The genes are TRBV4-3 and TRBJ1-2; no clear D. Germline CDR1 LGHNA, CDR2 YSLEER. V was shortened by 1 base and J by 0 bases, with 12 bases between the two germline ends. The CDR3 is 16 amino acids. The CDR3 region is CASSQVSAEANYGYTF. The CDR3 DNA reads TGCGCCAGCAGCCAAGTTAGCGCGGAAGCTAACTATGGCTACACCTTC.

This clonotype has just a few counts. The chain couples TRBV12-3 or TRBV12-4 to TRBJ1-4; no firm D call. Deletions cut 3 bases from V and 0 bases from J, with 14 bases between. The CDR3 is 17 amino acids. The CDR3 DNA is TGTGCCAGCAGTTTTATCACCAGAGTAGCAACTAATGAAAAACTGTTTTTT. As protein: CASSFITRVATNEKLFF.

This clonotype was detected ten times or more. This chain's CDR3 is CASSPRGANSPLHF. Here the CDR3 DNA reads TGCGCCAGCAGCCCCCGGGGCGCAAATTCACCCCTCCACTTT. J is TRBJ1-6 and V is TRBV5-1; D might be TRBD1 (5 bases). V was shortened by 4 bases and J by 7 bases, with 12 bases between the two germline ends. The CDR3 runs to 14 residues. Germline V gene lookup returns CDR1 SGHRS and CDR2 YFSETQ.

The gene calls are TRBV10-2 and TRBJ1-5; 8 positions agree with TRBD1. Germline V gene sequence: CDR1 WSHSY, CDR2 SAAADI. CDR3 size: 14 residues. J lost 3 bases, V lost 5 bases, and 3 bases had no gene match. CDR3 bases: TGCGCCAGCAGTCCGACAGGGGCCAATCAGCCCCAGCATTTT. Its protein is CASSPTGANQPQHF.

This clonotype was recorded many times. The rearrangement links TRBV5-1 to TRBJ2-1; D possibly corresponds to TRBD2 (6 bases). The germline V and J ends were trimmed by 0 bases and 0 bases, with 13 bases remaining between them. The germline CDR1 and CDR2 sequences are SGHRS and YFSETQ. The CDR3 has 17 residues. The CDR3 here is CASSLGLRGSSYNEQFF. CDR3 in DNA: TGCGCCAGCAGCTTGGGTCTTCGGGGGAGCTCCTACAATGAGCAGTTCTTC. The full variable domain, with the rest looked up from reference TRBV5-1 and TRBJ2-1, is KAGVTQTPRYLIKTRGQQVTLSCSPISGHRSVSWYQQTPGQGLQFLFEYFSETQRNKGNFPGRFSGRQFSNSRSEMNVSTLELGDSALYLCASSLGLRGSSYNEQFFGPGTRLTVL.

This clonotype appeared many times. The chain combines TRBV20-1 with TRBJ2-5; no definite D call. This CDR3 is built from 12 residues. The V gene's germline CDR1 is DFQATT and CDR2 SNEGSKA (reference sequence). The V gene lost 3 bases and the J gene lost 4 bases, with 9 bases spanning the gap. CDR3 region: CSASLRSETQYF. CDR3 coding DNA: TGCAGTGCTAGTTTACGTTCAGAGACCCAGTACTTC.

The gene calls are TRBV6-2 or TRBV6-3 and TRBJ2-2; 7 bases fit TRBD1. V was pared by 0 bases and J by 4 bases, with 5 bases of the junction left unmatched. Germline values: CDR1 MNHEY, CDR2 SVGEGT. The CDR3 consists of 16 residues. This CDR3 is CASSYSQGQITGELFF. For the CDR3, the DNA is TGTGCCAGCAGTTACTCGCAGGGACAGATCACCGGGGAGCTGTTTTTT.

This clonotype was observed many times. The chain uses TRBV27 and TRBJ2-3; D possibly corresponds to TRBD2 (7 bases). Germline CDR1 MNHEY, CDR2 SMNVEV (reference sequence). With 2 bases removed from V and 5 bases from J, the gap between germline ends came to 14 bases. The CDR3 has 15 amino acids. CDR3 in amino acids: CASSLVRGAIDTQYF. CDR3 DNA sequence: TGTGCCAGCAGTTTAGTCCGGGGGGCCATAGATACGCAGTATTTT.

For this clonotype: At one of its ends the junction is not consistent with the germline gene, which may arise from a read error. The rearrangement joins TRBV6-5 to TRBJ2-7; no clear D gene. The CDR3 is 15 residues long. Germline CDR1 is MNHEY and CDR2 is SVGAGI. CDR3 loop: CASSYSPGLTYVQYF. CDR3 in DNA: TGTGCCAGCAGTTACTCACCGGGCCTAACCTACGTGCAGTACTTC.

This clonotype showed up many times. The CDR3: CASKARIAGNTEAFF. CDR3 coding DNA: TGTGCCAGCAAGGCTAGGATTGCCGGGAACACTGAAGCTTTCTTT. The chain employs TRBV11-2 and TRBJ1-1; D ambiguous. CDR1 SGHAT and CDR2 FQNNGV come from the germline V gene. V lost 7 bases, J lost 1 base, and 16 bases lay in between. The CDR3 loop spans 15 amino acids.

The sample holds many counts of this clonotype. The gene calls are TRBV3-1 and TRBJ2-5; 7 nucleotides align to TRBD1. V gave up 5 bases and J gave up 5 bases; unmatched junction bases: 11. The V gene's germline CDR1 is LGHDT and CDR2 YNNKEL (reference sequence). The CDR3 sequence is 15 residues long. The CDR3 bases are TGTGCCAGCAGCTACGAACAGGGGTTCGGGGAGACCCAGTACTTC. Amino acids: CASSYEQGFGETQYF.

This clonotype was seen ten or more times. The chain combines TRBV5-1 with TRBJ2-1; 10 positions match TRBD2. This CDR3 region has 16 residues. Germline-derived CDR1 and CDR2 are SGHRS and YFSETQ. Germline trimming cut 0 bases from V and 4 bases from J; bases unmatched to any gene: 4. CDR3 in amino acids: CASSLDLAGGYNEQFF. The CDR3 DNA is TGCGCCAGCAGCTTGGATTTAGCGGGGGGTTACAATGAGCAGTTCTTC.

This clonotype was seen many times. The chain joins TRBV20-1 to TRBJ1-1, with no clear D. Deletions cut 3 bases from V and 1 base from J, with 6 bases between. The CDR3 runs 12 residues. Germline V gene lookup returns CDR1 DFQATT and CDR2 SNEGSKA (reference sequence). The CDR3 is CSASRQNTEAFF. In nucleotides, the CDR3 is TGCAGTGCTAGCAGGCAGAACACTGAAGCTTTCTTT.

This clonotype has a count of ten or more. The chain has TRBV29-1 and TRBJ1-1; D may be TRBD1 (5 bases). The CDR3 length is 16 residues. V was clipped by 7 bases and J by 1 base, with 22 bases between them. The V gene's germline CDR1 is SQVTM and CDR2 ANQGSEA. The CDR3 reads CSATNDRTGGNTEAFF. In DNA form, the CDR3 reads TGCAGCGCTACTAATGACAGAACAGGTGGGAACACTGAAGCTTTCTTT.

In its sample, this clonotype was seen many times. The genes are TRBV27 and TRBJ1-4, with 7 bases lining up with TRBD1. V was clipped by 8 bases and J by 4 bases; unmatched bases: 1. This CDR3 region has 12 residues. Germline CDR1 and CDR2: MNHEY and SMNVEV (reference sequence). The CDR3 nucleotides are TGTGCCAGCGGGGACAGTAATGAAAAACTGTTTTTT. This gives the protein CASGDSNEKLFF.

This clonotype was picked up many times. V gene TRBV20-1 combines with J gene TRBJ1-6, with no clear D. The germline V gene has CDR1 DFQATT and CDR2 SNEGSKA (reference sequence). The germline V and J ends were trimmed by 2 bases and 9 bases, with 17 bases remaining between them. The CDR3 is 15 residues long. DNA of the CDR3: TGCAGTGCTAGACCGGACGGGCGGTGGAGTTCACCCCTCCACTTT. Translated: CSARPDGRWSSPLHF.

This rearrangement joins TRBV7-9 to TRBJ2-2; the D is unclear. Germline V gene sequence: CDR1 SEHNR, CDR2 FQNEAQ (reference sequence). The CDR3 spans 11 residues. Trimming stripped 0 bases from V and 9 bases from J, with 2 bases between. CDR3 nucleotide sequence: TGTGCCAGCAGCTTAGCGCGGGAGCTGTTTTTT. This encodes CASSLARELFF.

At least ten counts were recorded for this clonotype. The V and J genes are TRBV12-5 and TRBJ2-5; 7 bases align to TRBD2. With 5 bases clipped from V and 4 bases from J, the junction kept 10 bases outside the gene matches. Germline CDR1 reads LGHNT; CDR2 reads FRNRAP. CDR3 length: 15 amino acids. DNA of the CDR3: TGTGCTAGTGGTGATGGACTAGTCGCGGGAGAGACCCAGTACTTC. Translation: CASGDGLVAGETQYF.